This T cell receptor (beta chain) was obtained from a study of T cells in Graves' hyperthyroidism and ophthalmopathy. Amplified regions were TCR beta CDR3 sequences from RNA transcripts. When the TCR CDR3 underwent first-round RT-PCR, the HTBI primer set was used. One entry per CDR3 protein, called by TCRdb with MiXCR from the multiplex PCR reads. The sample contains 750,000 to 950,000 distinct CDR3 sequences, 35% to 45% of which appear only once. V lost 2 bases, J lost 11 bases, and 7 bases stayed unmatched. This CDR3 is 14 amino acids long. Germline V gives CDR1 SQVTM, CDR2 ANQGSEA. The gene calls are TRBV29-1 and TRBJ2-3; TRBD2 aligns across 13 bases. Sequenced input: blood. The TCR originated in a man between 18 and 29 years old with Graves' hyperthyroidism. CDR3 sequence reads: CSVETSGGAKRQYF. In DNA, the CDR3 is TGCAGCGTTGAAACTAGCGGGGGGGCCAAAAGGCAGTATTTT.